This T cell receptor beta chain comes out of a study of blood T cell repertoires in COVID-19. Whole-study context: COVID-19 samples from acute and convalescent phases originated in the United States, Italy and Spain.

Libraries were prepared by immunoSEQ multiplex PCR; TCRdb keeps only in-frame clonotypes and omits some of them. Here the sample spans 400,000 to 500,000 clones, more than 75% being singletons. Clinical history reported by participants formed the basis on which cohorts were assigned. V dropped 5 bases and J dropped 4; count of bases not matched to a gene: 10. The CDR3 has 15 amino acids. The germline CDR1 and CDR2 sequences are SGHTA and FQGNSA. This chain connects TRBV7-2 to TRBJ2-5; 7 bases align to TRBD2. The sequencing input was PBMCs or T cells enriched from blood (not recorded which). The TCR was taken from a woman in her thirties or forties who had recovered from COVID-19. The CDR3 DNA follows: TGTGCCAGCAGCCGGGCGGCGGGAGAGAGAGAGACCCAGTACTTC. Its protein is CASSRAAGERETQYF.